The entry that follows covers one TCR beta chain sequence. Its antigen remains unknown. V shed 8 bases and J 5 bases; nucleotides not matched to a gene: 8. CDR1 is SNHLY and CDR2 is FYNNEI in the germline V gene. This CDR3 region has 15 residues. The data belong to a study of beta chain features in type 1 diabetes. Study findings and constraints: Relative to healthy donors, patients appeared to have naive, central memory and Treg TCRB repertoires that were more similar.

The entirety of the isolated RNA underwent reverse transcription, so expressed TCRB transcripts were sequenced. Profiled with immunoSEQ multiplex PCR; TCRdb holds only in-frame clones, not every one. The profile shows about 620,000 clones, 15% to 19% of them singletons. Input material: naive CD4+ T cells from blood. V gene TRBV2 combines with J gene TRBJ2-4, with 11 bases aligning to TRBD2. The clonotype comes from a man aged 18 to 29 in good health. This chain's CDR3 is CASATSGSFQNIQYF. In DNA form, the CDR3 reads TGTGCCAGCGCTACTAGCGGGAGTTTCCAAAACATTCAGTACTTC.